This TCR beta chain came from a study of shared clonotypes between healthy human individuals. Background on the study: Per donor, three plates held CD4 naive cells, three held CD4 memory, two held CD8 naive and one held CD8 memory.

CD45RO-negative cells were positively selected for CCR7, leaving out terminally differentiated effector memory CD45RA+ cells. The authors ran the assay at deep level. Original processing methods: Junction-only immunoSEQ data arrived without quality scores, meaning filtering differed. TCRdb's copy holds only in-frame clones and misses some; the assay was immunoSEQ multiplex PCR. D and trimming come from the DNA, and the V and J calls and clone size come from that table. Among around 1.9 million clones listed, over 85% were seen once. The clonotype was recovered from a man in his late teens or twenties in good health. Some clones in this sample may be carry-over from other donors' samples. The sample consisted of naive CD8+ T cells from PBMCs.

CDR3 DNA: TGCAGCGTTGAAGGGGGTATCTTGAAAGGGTACAATGAGCAGTTCTTC. Amino acid sequence: CSVEGGILKGYNEQFF. The rearrangement joins TRBV29-1 to TRBJ2-1; no clear D. The CDR3 contains 16 residues. Germline V gene lookup returns CDR1 SQVTM and CDR2 ANQGSEA. Trimming shortened V by 1 base and J by 4 bases, and 17 bases separated the two germline ends.